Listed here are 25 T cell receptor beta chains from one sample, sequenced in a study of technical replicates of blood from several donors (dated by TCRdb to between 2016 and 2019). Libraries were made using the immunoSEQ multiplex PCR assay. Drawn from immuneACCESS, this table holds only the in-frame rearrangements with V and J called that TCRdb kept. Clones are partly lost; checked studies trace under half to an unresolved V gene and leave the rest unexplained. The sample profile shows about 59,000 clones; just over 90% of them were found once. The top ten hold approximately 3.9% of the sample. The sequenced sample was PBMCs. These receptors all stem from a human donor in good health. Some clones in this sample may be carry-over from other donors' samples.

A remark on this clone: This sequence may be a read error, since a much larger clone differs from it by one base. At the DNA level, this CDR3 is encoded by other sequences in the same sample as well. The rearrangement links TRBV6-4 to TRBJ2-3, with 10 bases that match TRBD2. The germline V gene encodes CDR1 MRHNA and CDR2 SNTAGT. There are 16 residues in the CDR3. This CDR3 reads CASSDVAGGGKDTQYF. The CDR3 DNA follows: TGTGCCAGTAGTGACGTAGCGGGGGGAGGTAAAGATACGCAGTATTTT.

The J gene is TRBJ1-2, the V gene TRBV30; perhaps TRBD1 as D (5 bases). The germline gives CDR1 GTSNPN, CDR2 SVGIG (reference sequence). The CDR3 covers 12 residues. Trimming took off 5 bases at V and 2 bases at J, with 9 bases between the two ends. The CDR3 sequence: CAWVGGNYGYTF. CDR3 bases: TGTGCCTGGGTGGGGGGGAACTATGGCTACACCTTC.

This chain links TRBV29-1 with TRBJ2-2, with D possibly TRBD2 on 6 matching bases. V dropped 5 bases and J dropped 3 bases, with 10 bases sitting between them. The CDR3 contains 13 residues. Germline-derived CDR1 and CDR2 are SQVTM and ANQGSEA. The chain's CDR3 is CSVRETHTGELFF. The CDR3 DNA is TGCAGCGTTCGGGAGACACACACCGGGGAGCTGTTTTTT.

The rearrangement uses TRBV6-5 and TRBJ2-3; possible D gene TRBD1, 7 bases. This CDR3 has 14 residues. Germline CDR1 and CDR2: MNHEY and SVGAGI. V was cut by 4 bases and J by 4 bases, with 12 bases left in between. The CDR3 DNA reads TGTGCCAGCAGTTGGAGGGGGCCCGCAGATACGCAGTATTTT. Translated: CASSWRGPADTQYF.

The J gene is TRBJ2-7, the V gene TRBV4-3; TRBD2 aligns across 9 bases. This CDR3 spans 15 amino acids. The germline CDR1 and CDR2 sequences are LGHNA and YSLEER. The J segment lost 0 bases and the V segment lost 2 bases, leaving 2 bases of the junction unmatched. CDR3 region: CASSQTSGHSYEQYF. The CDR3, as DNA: TGCGCCAGCAGCCAAACTAGCGGGCACTCCTACGAGCAGTACTTC.

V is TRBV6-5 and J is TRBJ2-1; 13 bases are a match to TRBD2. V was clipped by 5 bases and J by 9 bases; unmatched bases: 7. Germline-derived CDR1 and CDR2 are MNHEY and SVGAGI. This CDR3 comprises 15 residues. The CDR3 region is CASSAGTSGALEQFF. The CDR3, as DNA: TGTGCCAGCAGTGCCGGGACTAGCGGGGCGCTTGAGCAGTTCTTC.

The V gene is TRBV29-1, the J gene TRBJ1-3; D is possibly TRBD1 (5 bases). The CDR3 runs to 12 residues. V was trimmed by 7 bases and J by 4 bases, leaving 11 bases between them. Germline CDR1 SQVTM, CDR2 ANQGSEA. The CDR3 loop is CSGSGVGNTIYF. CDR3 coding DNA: TGCAGCGGATCGGGGGTAGGAAACACCATATATTTT.

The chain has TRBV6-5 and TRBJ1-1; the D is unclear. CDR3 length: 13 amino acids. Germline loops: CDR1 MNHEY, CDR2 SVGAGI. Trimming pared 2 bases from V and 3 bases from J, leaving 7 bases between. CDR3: CASSYEGDTEAFF. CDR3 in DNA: TGTGCCAGCAGTTACGAGGGAGACACTGAAGCTTTCTTT.

DNA for the CDR3: TGCGCCAGCAGCCAACTTTGGACAGGGGGTAATTCACCCCTCCACTTT. This sequence encodes CASSQLWTGGNSPLHF. The chain uses TRBV4-1 and TRBJ1-6; 10 positions agree with TRBD1. The germline V gene encodes CDR1 MGHRA and CDR2 YSYEKL. The CDR3 has 16 residues. After removal of 2 bases from V and 6 bases from J, the junction contained 4 bases not matched to a gene.

The CDR3 coding sequence is TGTGCCAGCTCACCATTTATCGTTGGGGGCACCGACACTGAAGCTTTCTTT. It specifies CASSPFIVGGTDTEAFF. The V and J genes are TRBV18 and TRBJ1-1, with D possibly matching TRBD1 (6 bases). Per the germline V gene, CDR1 is KGHSH and CDR2 is LQKENI. Trimming removed 2 bases from V and 3 bases from J, with 19 bases in between. The CDR3 runs to 17 residues.

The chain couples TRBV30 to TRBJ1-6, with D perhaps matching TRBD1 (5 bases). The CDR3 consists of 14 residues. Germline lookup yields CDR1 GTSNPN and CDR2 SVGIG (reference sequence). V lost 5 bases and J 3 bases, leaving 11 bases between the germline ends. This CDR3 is CAWDKQVYNSPLHF. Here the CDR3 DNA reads TGTGCCTGGGATAAACAGGTCTATAATTCACCCCTCCACTTT.

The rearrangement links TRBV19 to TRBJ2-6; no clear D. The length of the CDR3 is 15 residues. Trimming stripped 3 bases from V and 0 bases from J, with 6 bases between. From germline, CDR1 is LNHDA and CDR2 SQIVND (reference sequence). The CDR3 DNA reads TGTGCCAGTAGTATGCGGATCTCTGGGGCCAACGTCCTGACTTTC. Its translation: CASSMRISGANVLTF.

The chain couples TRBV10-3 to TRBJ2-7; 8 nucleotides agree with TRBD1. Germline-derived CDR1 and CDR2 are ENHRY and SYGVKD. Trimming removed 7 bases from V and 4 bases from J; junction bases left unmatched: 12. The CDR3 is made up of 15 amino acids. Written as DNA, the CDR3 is TGTGCCATCACCAATTCTCCGGGACAGGTTTACGAGCAGTACTTC. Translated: CAITNSPGQVYEQYF.

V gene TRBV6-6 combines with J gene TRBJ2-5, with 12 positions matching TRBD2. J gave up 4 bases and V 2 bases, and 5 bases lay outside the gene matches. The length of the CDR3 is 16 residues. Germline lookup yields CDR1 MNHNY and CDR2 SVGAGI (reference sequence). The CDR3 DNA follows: TGTGCCAGCAGTTACCCCGCTAGCGGGAGGGCAGAGACCCAGTACTTC. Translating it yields CASSYPASGRAETQYF.

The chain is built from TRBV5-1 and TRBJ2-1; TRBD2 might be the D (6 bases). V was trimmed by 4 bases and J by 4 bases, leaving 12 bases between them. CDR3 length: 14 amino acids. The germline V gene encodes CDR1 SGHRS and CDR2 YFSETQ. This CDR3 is CASSPEGQYNEQFF. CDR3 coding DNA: TGCGCCAGCAGCCCGGAGGGCCAATACAATGAGCAGTTCTTC.

This CDR3 reads CASSQVARGQGSQGYTF. CDR3 DNA sequence: TGCGCCAGCAGCCAAGTGGCGCGGGGACAGGGGAGCCAAGGCTACACCTTC. The rearrangement links TRBV4-1 to TRBJ1-2; 10 bases are a match to TRBD1. This CDR3 region has 17 residues. J was trimmed by 8 bases and V by 1 base; bases with no gene match: 13. Germline V CDR1 and CDR2: MGHRA, YSYEKL.

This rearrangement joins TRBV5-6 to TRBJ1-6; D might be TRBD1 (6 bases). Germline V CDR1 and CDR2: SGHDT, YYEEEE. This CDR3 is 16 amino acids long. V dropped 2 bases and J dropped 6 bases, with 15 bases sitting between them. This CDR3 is CASSLPQGLGNSPLHF. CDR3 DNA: TGTGCCAGCAGCTTACCACAGGGTCTAGGTAATTCACCCCTCCACTTT.

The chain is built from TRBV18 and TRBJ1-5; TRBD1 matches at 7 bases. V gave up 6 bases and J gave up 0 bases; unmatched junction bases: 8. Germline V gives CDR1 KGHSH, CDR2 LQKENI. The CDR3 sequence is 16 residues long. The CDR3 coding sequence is TGTGCCAGCTCCCATGACAGGGTTAATAGCAATCAGCCCCAGCATTTT. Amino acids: CASSHDRVNSNQPQHF. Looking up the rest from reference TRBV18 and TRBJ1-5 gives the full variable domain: NAGVMQNPRHLVRRRGQEARLRCSPMKGHSHVYWYRQLPEEGLKFMVYLQKENIIDESGMPKERFSAEFPKEGPSILRIQQVVRGDSAAYFCASSHDRVNSNQPQHFGDGTRLSIL.

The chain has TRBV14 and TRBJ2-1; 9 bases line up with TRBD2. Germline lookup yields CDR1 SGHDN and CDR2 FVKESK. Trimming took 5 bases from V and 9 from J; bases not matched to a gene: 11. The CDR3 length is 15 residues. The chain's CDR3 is CASSETAGGISEQFF. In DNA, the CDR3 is TGTGCCAGCAGCGAGACGGCGGGAGGGATCAGTGAGCAGTTCTTC.

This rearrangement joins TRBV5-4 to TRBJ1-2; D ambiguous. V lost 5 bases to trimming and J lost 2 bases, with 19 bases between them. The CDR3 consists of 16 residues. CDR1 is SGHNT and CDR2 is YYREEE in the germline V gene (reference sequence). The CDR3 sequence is CASSSGSRGLNYGYTF. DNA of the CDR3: TGTGCCAGCAGTAGCGGGAGTCGAGGGTTGAACTATGGCTACACCTTC.

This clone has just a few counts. CDR3 in amino acids: CASSQPRLLIQETQYF. As DNA, the CDR3 is TGTGCCAGCAGCCAGCCACGGTTACTTATTCAAGAGACCCAGTACTTC. The V and J genes are TRBV14 and TRBJ2-5; unclear D gene. The germline V gene encodes CDR1 SGHDN and CDR2 FVKESK. The CDR3 contains 16 residues. V lost 3 bases and J lost 2, with 16 bases in between. The complete variable domain, with remaining parts taken from reference TRBV14 and TRBJ2-5, reads EAGVTQFPSHSVIEKGQTVTLRCDPISGHDNLYWYRRVMGKEIKFLLHFVKESKQDESGMPNNRFLAERTGGTYSTLKVQPAELEDSGVYFCASSQPRLLIQETQYFGPGTRLLVL.

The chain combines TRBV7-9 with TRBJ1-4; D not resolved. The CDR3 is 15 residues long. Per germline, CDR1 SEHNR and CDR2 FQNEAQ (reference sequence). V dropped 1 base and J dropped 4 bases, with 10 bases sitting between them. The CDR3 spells CASSLVGSVNEKLFF. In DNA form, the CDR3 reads TGTGCCAGCAGCTTAGTCGGCAGCGTTAATGAAAAACTGTTTTTT.

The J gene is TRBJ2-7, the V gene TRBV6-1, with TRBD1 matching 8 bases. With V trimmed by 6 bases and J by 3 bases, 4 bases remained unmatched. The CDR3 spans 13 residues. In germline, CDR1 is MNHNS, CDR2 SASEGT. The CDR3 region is CASRLGQVYEQYF. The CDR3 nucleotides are TGTGCCAGCAGATTGGGACAGGTCTACGAGCAGTACTTC.

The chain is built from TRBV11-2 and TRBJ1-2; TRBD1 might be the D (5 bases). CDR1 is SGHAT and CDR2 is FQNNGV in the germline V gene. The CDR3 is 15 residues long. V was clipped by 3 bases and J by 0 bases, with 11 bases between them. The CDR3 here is CASSFQGGSNYGYTF. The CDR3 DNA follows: TGTGCCAGCAGCTTCCAGGGTGGCTCTAACTATGGCTACACCTTC. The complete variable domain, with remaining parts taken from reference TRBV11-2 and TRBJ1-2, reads EAGVAQSPRYKIIEKRQSVAFWCNPISGHATLYWYQQILGQGPKLLIQFQNNGVVDDSQLPKDRFSAERLKGVDSTLKIQPAKLEDSAVYLCASSFQGGSNYGYTFGSGTRLTVV.

The CDR3 DNA follows: TGCGCCAGCGGAGAGCGGGGCTCCTACAATGAGCAGTTCTTC. This gives the protein CASGERGSYNEQFF. This chain links TRBV10-2 with TRBJ2-1; 7 bases agree with TRBD2. CDR1 is WSHSY, CDR2 SAAADI, per germline. The CDR3 is 14 residues long. V shed 8 bases, J shed 0 bases, and the junction held 4 bases outside the gene matches.